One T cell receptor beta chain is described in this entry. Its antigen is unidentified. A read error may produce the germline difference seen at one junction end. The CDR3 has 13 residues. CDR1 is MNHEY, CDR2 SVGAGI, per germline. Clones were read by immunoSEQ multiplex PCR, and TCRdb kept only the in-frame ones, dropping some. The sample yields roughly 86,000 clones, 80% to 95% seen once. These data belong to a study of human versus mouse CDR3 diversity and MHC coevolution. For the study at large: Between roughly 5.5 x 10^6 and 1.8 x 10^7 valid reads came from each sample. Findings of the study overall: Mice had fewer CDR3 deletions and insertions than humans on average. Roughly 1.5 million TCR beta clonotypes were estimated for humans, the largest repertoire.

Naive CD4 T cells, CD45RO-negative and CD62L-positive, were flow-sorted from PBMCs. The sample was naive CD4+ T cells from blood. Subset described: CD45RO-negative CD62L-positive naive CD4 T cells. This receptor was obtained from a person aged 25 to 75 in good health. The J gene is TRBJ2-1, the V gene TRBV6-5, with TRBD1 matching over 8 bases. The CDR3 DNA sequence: TGTGTCAGCAGTCGCCACGGACAGGGTGAGCAGTTCTTC. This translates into CVSSRHGQGEQFF.